The 6 T cell receptor beta chains in this list originate from one sample, sequenced in a study of OX40 agonist ivuxolimab in advanced cancers. The repertoire was sequenced with immunoSEQ multiplex PCR; TCRdb's copy has only in-frame clones and lacks some. The data show around 60,000 clones, about 89% seen once. Sequenced here: CD4+ or CD8+ T cells sorted from blood, sampled in a trial of the OX40 agonist ivuxolimab. The receptors stem from an adult with an advanced solid tumor such as melanoma, head and neck, liver or kidney cancer.

The rearrangement links TRBV5-4 to TRBJ2-7; D might be TRBD1 (5 bases). The CDR3 length is 13 residues. CDR1 and CDR2 (germline): SGHNT, YYREEE (reference sequence). Trimming stripped 0 bases from V and 4 bases from J, with 8 bases between. CDR3 amino acids: CASSLEGRYEQYF. The CDR3 coding sequence is TGTGCCAGCAGCTTGGAGGGGCGGTACGAGCAGTACTTC.

The rearrangement joins TRBV6-6 to TRBJ2-1, with D unresolved. The CDR3 spans 13 residues. Germline V lookup: CDR1 MNHNY, CDR2 SVGAGI (reference sequence). Trimming left V 2 bases short and J 7 bases short, with 9 bases between. The CDR3 protein is CASSYLQTNEQFF. In DNA, the CDR3 is TGTGCCAGCAGTTACCTACAGACTAATGAGCAGTTCTTC.

The chain combines TRBV4-1 with TRBJ2-7, with D perhaps being TRBD1 or TRBD2 (5 bases each). V lost 0 bases to trimming and J lost 2 bases, with 14 bases between them. CDR3 length: 16 amino acids. In germline, CDR1 is MGHRA, CDR2 YSYEKL. CDR3 region: CASSQDERDRTYEQYF. CDR3 coding DNA: TGCGCCAGCAGCCAAGATGAACGGGACCGAACCTACGAGCAGTACTTC.

The rearrangement joins TRBV5-6 to TRBJ1-2; TRBD1 agrees at 7 bases. In germline, CDR1 is SGHDT, CDR2 YYEEEE. Trimming cost V 4 bases and J 2 bases; bases outside gene matches: 2. CDR3 length equals 13 residues. The CDR3: CASSPTGNYGYTF. In DNA form, the CDR3 reads TGTGCCAGCAGCCCGACAGGGAACTATGGCTACACCTTC.

The genes are TRBV7-3 and TRBJ2-1, with 8 positions matching TRBD1. V shed 2 bases, J shed 10 bases, and the junction held 7 bases outside the gene matches. The CDR3 sequence is 14 residues long. Germline V lookup: CDR1 SGHTA, CDR2 FQGTGA. In nucleotides, the CDR3 is TGTGCCAGCAGCTTACTCGGACAGGGTAAAGAGCAGTTCTTC. It encodes CASSLLGQGKEQFF.

The V gene is TRBV2, the J gene TRBJ2-5, with TRBD2 matching over 8 bases. Germline loops: CDR1 SNHLY, CDR2 FYNNEI. Unmatched junction bases numbered 11, after V lost 7 bases and J lost 7 bases. The CDR3 consists of 14 residues. The CDR3: CASTRGDNIVTQYF. The CDR3, as DNA: TGTGCCAGCACGCGGGGGGACAACATAGTGACCCAGTACTTC.